This is a list of T cell receptor beta chains from one sample in a study of T cells in Graves' hyperthyroidism and ophthalmopathy. From the multiplex PCR reads, TCRdb called clonotypes with MiXCR, one entry per CDR3 protein. This table has roughly 500,000 distinct CDR3 sequences, about 45% appearing once. Sequencing input: peripheral blood or thyroid tissue (not recorded which). These receptors all stem from an adult woman with Graves' disease, either hyperthyroidism or ophthalmopathy (not recorded which). Both conserved end residues are part of each CDR3. Fields, in order: D gene, V gene, clone size, J gene, CDR3 DNA, CDR3 protein. D genes are given only for firm matches. The size entry is marked missing in some rows and otherwise reads once, few, many or a size class.

TRBD1	TRBV20-1	many	TRBJ1-5	TGCAGTGCTAGAGATATACAGGGGAATCAGCCCCAGCATTTT	CSARDIQGNQPQHF
NA	TRBV2	once	TRBJ2-2	TGTGCCAGCAGGCAAGACACCGCGAACACCGGGGAGCTGTTTTTT	CASRQDTANTGELFF
TRBD1	TRBV11-2	many	TRBJ2-7	TGTGCCAGCAGCTTGCCGGGACAGACCCTTTGGGAGCAGTACTTC	CASSLPGQTLWEQYF
NA	TRBV7-9	few	TRBJ2-6	TGTGCCAGCAGCTTGGGAGCCCTCTCCCTCCCCTCTGGGGCCAACGTCCTGACTTTC	CASSLGALSLPSGANVLTF
NA	TRBV29-1	few	TRBJ1-1	TGCAGCGTTGAACTAACTGAAGCTTTCTTT	CSVELTEAFF
NA	TRBV2	many	TRBJ2-5	TGTGCCAGCAGTGAGATTATCGGGGAGACCCAGTACTTC	CASSEIIGETQYF
NA	TRBV2	NA	TRBJ2-3	TGTGCCACCCGACGTGGCAGCTCAGCTGATACGCAGTATTTT	CATRRGSSADTQYF
TRBD1	TRBV6-5	many	TRBJ1-5	TGTGCCACCAGACAGGTCAGGGGGGGAGGTCAGCCCCAGCATTTT	CATRQVRGGGQPQHF
TRBD1	TRBV27	NA	TRBJ1-5	TGTCCCAGCGCACCGCACAGGGGTTCCAATCAGCCCCAGCATTTT	CPSAPHRGSNQPQHF
NA	TRBV7-3	NA	TRBJ2-5	TGCGCCAGCAGCCACCCTTTGGGGGACGAGACCCAGTACTTC	CASSHPLGDETQYF
NA	TRBV3-1	NA	TRBJ1-1	TGTGCCAGCAGCCCACAAAAAGGTGAAGCTTCCTTT	CASSPQKGEASF
NA	TRBV9	NA	TRBJ2-7	TGTGCCAGCAGCGAGCGGGGGACAGCCTACGAGCAGTACTTC	CASSERGTAYEQYF
TRBD2	TRBV5-4	once	TRBJ2-7	TGTGCCAGCAGCTTGGACGGACTAGCGAGGACCTACGAGCAGTACTTC	CASSLDGLARTYEQYF
TRBD1	TRBV18	NA	TRBJ1-5	TGTGCCAGCTCAGGACAGGGGGCGCAGGGTCAGCCCCAGCATTTT	CASSGQGAQGQPQHF